A selection of T cell receptor beta chains follows, all from one sample in a study of cytomegalovirus exposure and HLA in healthy donors. The protocol was immunoSEQ multiplex PCR, while the TCRdb copy is restricted to in-frame clones and leaves out a portion. The sample contains around 120,000 clones, about 79% of which appear only once. Sequenced sample: PBMCs. Receptors originate from a man aged 25-45 years in good health and CMV-seropositive. Each CDR3 is given with its conserved first and last residue. A D gene is named only where the DNA matches it firmly. Where a row states a size, it is once, few, many or the class of an expanded clone; other rows omit it.

>TRBV27|TRBJ1-2|.|.
CASSAGYGYTF
TGTGCCAGCAGTGCCGGGTATGGCTACACCTTC
>TRBV15|TRBJ1-3|.|.
CATSRGRGSGNTIYF
TGTGCCACCAGCAGAGGTCGGGGCTCTGGAAACACCATATATTTT
>TRBV11-1|TRBJ2-7|.|.
CASSSDSPYEQYF
TGTGCCAGCAGCTCGGACAGCCCCTACGAGCAGTACTTC
>TRBV5-1|TRBJ1-1|TRBD1|.
CASSPMDRGMNTEAFF
TGCGCCAGCAGCCCGATGGACAGGGGGATGAACACTGAAGCTTTCTTT
>TRBV10-3|TRBJ2-5|TRBD1|.
CAISGGQGIDQETQYF
TGTGCCATCAGTGGCGGACAGGGGATAGATCAAGAGACCCAGTACTTC
>TRBV9|TRBJ2-7|TRBD1|.
CASSARPGTGGYEQYF
TGTGCCAGCAGCGCCCGACCCGGGACAGGGGGCTACGAGCAGTACTTC
>TRBV7-8|TRBJ2-1|TRBD1|.
CASSLGQGHWNEQFF
TGTGCCAGCAGCTTGGGACAGGGTCACTGGAATGAGCAGTTCTTC
>TRBV5-1|TRBJ2-7|TRBD1|.
CASSLVTGIEQYF
TGCGCCAGCAGCTTAGTGACAGGGATCGAGCAGTACTTC
>TRBV6-1|TRBJ2-1|TRBD2|few
CASRLAGGNEQFF
TGTGCCAGCAGACTAGCGGGGGGGAATGAGCAGTTCTTC
>TRBV4-3|TRBJ2-2|.|few
CASSLDTNTGELFF
TGCGCCAGCAGCCTTGACACGAACACCGGGGAGCTGTTTTTT
>TRBV5-6|TRBJ2-7|.|once
CASSLATLGGYEQYF
TGTGCCAGCAGCTTGGCCACCCTGGGGGGCTACGAGCAGTACTTC
>TRBV19|TRBJ2-2|.|.
CASSPSGKPNTGELFF
TGTGCCAGTAGCCCCTCAGGGAAACCGAACACCGGGGAGCTGTTTTTT
>TRBV7-7|TRBJ2-5|.|.
CASSSYRGGGETQYF
TGTGCTAGCAGCAGTTACAGGGGGGGTGGCGAGACCCAGTACTTC
>TRBV9|TRBJ2-1|TRBD2|few
CASSRTSGLFYNEQFF
TGTGCCAGCAGCCGTACTAGCGGGCTATTCTACAATGAGCAGTTCTTC
>TRBV28|TRBJ1-1|.|.
CASSFAGVAWYSPDTEAFF
TGTGCCAGCAGTTTCGCGGGGGTGGCCTGGTATTCTCCCGACACTGAAGCTTTCTTT
>TRBV7-3|TRBJ2-5|.|.
CASSLSPRETQYF
TGTGCCAGCAGCTTAAGCCCCAGGGAGACCCAGTACTTC
>TRBV6-1|TRBJ1-2|TRBD1|.
CAEADRAGGYTF
TGTGCCGAGGCGGACAGGGCCGGGGGCTACACCTTC
>TRBV6-1|TRBJ2-1|.|once
CASSPGTRWYNEQFF
TGTGCCAGCAGCCCCGGGACACGGTGGTACAATGAGCAGTTCTTC
>TRBV7-2|TRBJ1-5|TRBD1|.
CASSIRTGSNQPQHF
TGTGCCAGCAGCATTAGGACAGGGAGCAATCAGCCCCAGCATTTT
>TRBV6-5|TRBJ2-7|TRBD2|.
CASSYLLAGEQYF
TGTGCCAGCAGTTACTTGCTAGCGGGGGAGCAGTACTTC
>TRBV4-3|TRBJ2-7|.|.
CASSQDGEGYEQYF
TGCGCCAGCAGCCAAGATGGAGAGGGCTACGAGCAGTACTTC
>TRBV6-1|TRBJ2-7|.|.
CASSEADYEQYF
TGTGCCAGCAGTGAAGCCGACTACGAGCAGTACTTC
>TRBV29-1|TRBJ1-2|.|.
CSAWPGSVAYGYTF
TGCAGCGCTTGGCCCGGGTCAGTTGCCTATGGCTACACCTTC
>TRBV5-1|TRBJ1-6|.|.
CASSLGGRAGSPLHF
TGCGCCAGCAGCTTGGGGGGCAGGGCGGGGTCACCCCTCCACTTT
>TRBV19|TRBJ1-1|TRBD1|.
CASSTQGVRNTEAFF
TGTGCCAGTAGTACTCAGGGGGTACGGAACACTGAAGCTTTCTTT
>TRBV4-2|TRBJ2-7|TRBD1|.
CASSQEGDSAYEQYF
TGTGCCAGCAGCCAAGAAGGGGACAGCGCCTACGAGCAGTACTTC
>TRBV15|TRBJ2-3|TRBD2|few
CATSRDPTSRVKYF
TGTGCCACCAGCAGAGATCCGACTAGCAGGGTTAAGTATTTT
>TRBV10-3|TRBJ1-3|.|.
CAISVDSRSGNTIYF
TGTGCCATCAGTGTGGACTCCCGTTCTGGAAACACCATATATTTT
>TRBV5-4|TRBJ2-7|.|.
CASSLGRGGEQYF
TGTGCCAGCAGCTTGGGTAGGGGCGGCGAGCAGTACTTC
>TRBV7-3|TRBJ1-1|.|.
CASSLDTVTEAFF
TGTGCCAGCAGCTTAGATACGGTGACTGAAGCTTTCTTT
>TRBV7-3|TRBJ2-2|.|few
CASSPLEGGGELFF
TGTGCCAGCAGCCCCTTGGAGGGTGGCGGGGAGCTGTTTTTT
>TRBV18|TRBJ2-7|TRBD2|.
CASSPPEGLAVFEQYF
TGTGCCAGCTCACCACCGGAGGGACTAGCCGTTTTTGAGCAGTACTTC
>TRBV28|TRBJ2-1|TRBD2|.
CASSTRLAGVYSEQFF
TGTGCCAGCAGTACCCGACTAGCGGGAGTTTATAGTGAGCAGTTCTTC
>TRBV30|TRBJ2-5|.|.
CAWSVGVGAGKTQYF
TGTGCCTGGAGTGTAGGGGTCGGTGCGGGGAAGACCCAGTACTTC
>TRBV30|TRBJ1-4|TRBD1|.
CAWSLRTGCEKLFF
TGTGCCTGGAGTTTGAGGACAGGGTGTGAAAAACTGTTTTTT
>TRBV19|TRBJ2-7|.|few
CASSIVGFEQYF
TGTGCCAGTAGTATAGTTGGCTTCGAGCAGTACTTC
>TRBV4-1|TRBJ1-5|.|.
CASSQGTIGRNQPQHF
TGCGCCAGCAGCCAAGGGACCATAGGGAGGAATCAGCCCCAGCATTTT
>TRBV5-8|TRBJ2-1|TRBD2|.
CASSFRPSGYSYNEQFF
TGTGCCAGCAGCTTCCGTCCTAGCGGGTACTCCTACAATGAGCAGTTCTTC
>TRBV11-3|TRBJ2-7|TRBD2|.
CASSLGGAGVSYEQYF
TGTGCCAGCAGCTTAGGTGGCGCGGGGGTCTCCTACGAGCAGTACTTC
>TRBV9|TRBJ2-2|TRBD1|.
CASSPRRGPPGELFF
TGTGCCAGCAGCCCGAGAAGGGGGCCCCCCGGGGAGCTGTTTTTT
>TRBV9|TRBJ2-7|TRBD1|once
CASSVETGGGVAVFSEQYF
TGTGCCAGCAGCGTAGAGACAGGGGGGGGAGTAGCGGTGTTCAGCGAGCAGTACTTC
>TRBV14|TRBJ2-7|TRBD1|.
CASSPGGYEQYF
TGTGCCAGCAGCCCAGGGGGCTACGAGCAGTACTTC
>TRBV28|TRBJ2-7|TRBD2|once
CASRTSASYEQYF
TGTGCCAGCCGGACTAGCGCCTCCTACGAGCAGTACTTC
>TRBV7-6|TRBJ2-5|TRBD2|.
CASSAAGALETQYF
TGTGCCAGCAGCGCTGCGGGAGCCTTAGAGACCCAGTACTTC
>TRBV12-5|TRBJ2-1|TRBD2|.
CASGLGGLAIYNEQFF
TGTGCTAGTGGTTTGGGGGGACTAGCGATCTACAATGAGCAGTTCTTC
>TRBV27|TRBJ1-3|.|.
CASSLYGPYSGNTIYF
TGTGCCAGCAGTTTGTATGGGCCCTACTCTGGAAACACCATATATTTT
>TRBV28|TRBJ2-1|TRBD2|.
CASGSSGGANEQFF
TGTGCCAGCGGGTCTAGCGGGGGGGCAAATGAGCAGTTCTTC
>TRBV11-2|TRBJ2-5|TRBD2|.
CASSGPGGLGTQYF
TGTGCCAGCAGTGGGCCGGGGGGGCTCGGGACCCAGTACTTC
>TRBV10-3|TRBJ2-5|TRBD2|.
CAISEAGLAGGPRETQYF
TGTGCCATCAGTGAGGCCGGACTAGCGGGAGGGCCGCGAGAGACCCAGTACTTC
>TRBV9|TRBJ2-1|TRBD2|few
CASSLFGTTNEQFF
TGTGCCAGCAGCCTCTTCGGGACTACCAATGAGCAGTTCTTC
>TRBV11-2|TRBJ2-5|TRBD2|few
CASSPRAGGRETQYF
TGTGCCAGCAGCCCCCGGGCGGGGGGTAGAGAGACCCAGTACTTC
>TRBV29-1|TRBJ2-1|TRBD1|once
CSVWDRGLGNEQFF
TGCAGCGTTTGGGACAGGGGACTTGGGAATGAGCAGTTCTTC
>TRBV12-5|TRBJ1-1|.|few
CASGLGIQGRDEAFF
TGTGCTAGTGGTTTGGGAATACAGGGAAGGGATGAAGCTTTCTTT
>TRBV7-7|TRBJ2-3|TRBD2|.
CASSAWTSGRAPDTQYF
TGTGCTAGCAGCGCCTGGACTAGCGGGAGGGCTCCAGATACGCAGTATTTT